One and the same sample provided the 9 T cell receptor beta chains below, sequenced in a study of OX40 agonist ivuxolimab in advanced cancers. Repertoires were generated with immunoSEQ multiplex PCR, while TCRdb's copy carries only in-frame clones and drops some. The table lists some 83,000 clones, 93% of them singletons, with around 5.9% in the top ten. Sequences were derived from CD4+ or CD8+ T cells sorted from blood, sampled in a trial of the OX40 agonist ivuxolimab. The receptors here all came from an adult with an advanced solid tumor such as melanoma, head and neck, liver or kidney cancer.

This clone turned up a few times. The chain combines TRBV19 with TRBJ1-2; tentative D call: TRBD1 (5 bases). V was trimmed by 10 bases and J by 1 base, leaving 16 bases between them. The CDR3 contains 14 residues. Germline CDR1 reads LNHDA; CDR2 reads SQIVND (reference sequence). DNA for the CDR3: TGTGCCACCTCTGCGGGGCGGATTAACTATGGCTACACCTTC. It is translated as CATSAGRINYGYTF.

This chain connects TRBV6-5 to TRBJ2-5; the match to TRBD2 covers 10 bases. Judging by the DNA end, TRBJ2-7 fits better; the J call may be wrong. Germline V gene data show CDR1 as MNHEY and CDR2 as SVGAGI. This CDR3 has 14 amino acids. CDR3 protein: CASSPSGRPYEQYF. For the CDR3, the DNA is TGTGCCAGCAGTCCTAGCGGGAGACCCTACGAGCAGTACTTC.

V usage is TRBV18 and J usage is TRBJ2-7; 7 bases map to TRBD2. The CDR3 has 14 amino acids. Germline V gene data show CDR1 as KGHSH and CDR2 as LQKENI. The V gene end was trimmed by 2 bases and the J gene end by 5 bases; junction bases not matched to a gene: 6. CDR3 sequence (DNA): TGTGCCAGCTCACCATCGAGCGGGGTTAACGAGCAGTACTTC. It yields the protein CASSPSSGVNEQYF.

J is TRBJ1-1 and V is TRBV30; D might be TRBD1 (5 bases). The CDR3 has 12 residues. Germline loops: CDR1 GTSNPN, CDR2 SVGIG (reference sequence). Trimming removed 3 bases from V and 8 bases from J, with 13 bases in between. The CDR3 spells CAWSKIQVEAFF. The CDR3 region has the DNA TGTGCCTGGAGCAAAATACAGGTAGAAGCTTTCTTT.

This chain uses TRBV13 with TRBJ2-7, with 10 positions matching TRBD2. Trimming removed 4 bases from V and 5 bases from J; junction bases left unmatched: 11. Germline assignment: CDR1 PRHDT and CDR2 FYEKMQ (reference sequence). The length of the CDR3 is 16 residues. CDR3 loop: CASSSRVSGGVNEQYF. CDR3 DNA sequence: TGTGCCAGCAGCTCCCGAGTAAGCGGGGGGGTAAACGAGCAGTACTTC. Together with reference TRBV13 and TRBJ2-7, the CDR3 gives the full variable domain: AAGVIQSPRHLIKEKRETATLKCYPIPRHDTVYWYQQGPGQDPQFLISFYEKMQSDKGSIPDRFSAQQFSDYHSELNMSSLELGDSALYFCASSSRVSGGVNEQYFGPGTRLTVT.

V and J are TRBV6-5 and TRBJ1-2; 7 bases are a match to TRBD1. Germline CDR1 MNHEY, CDR2 SVGAGI. The J segment lost 4 bases and the V segment lost 5 bases, leaving 7 bases of the junction unmatched. This CDR3 spans 14 amino acids. The CDR3: CASSPGQAVYGYTF. The CDR3 DNA follows: TGTGCCAGCAGTCCTGGACAGGCAGTCTATGGCTACACCTTC.

V is TRBV25-1 and J is TRBJ2-7, with 9 nucleotides matching TRBD1. The germline V gene has CDR1 MGHDK and CDR2 SYGVNS. This CDR3 contains 15 residues. V shed 3 bases and J 6 bases; nucleotides not matched to a gene: 9. Here the CDR3 DNA reads TGTGCCAGCAGTGAGCCGGGGACAGGGCTTTCCGAGCAGTACTTC. The encoded protein is CASSEPGTGLSEQYF.

The chain employs TRBV5-1 and TRBJ1-1; D is ambiguous. The CDR3 consists of 12 residues. The germline V gene encodes CDR1 SGHRS and CDR2 YFSETQ. V lost 4 bases and J 4 bases, leaving 8 bases between the germline ends. The CDR3 DNA reads as TGCGCCAGCAGCCCTCTGGGCACTGAAGCTTTCTTT. This sequence encodes CASSPLGTEAFF.

The gene calls are TRBV15 and TRBJ2-1, with 14 bases that match TRBD2. V shed 1 base, J shed 2 bases, and the junction held 22 bases outside the gene matches. There are 24 residues in the CDR3. Germline V gives CDR1 LNHNV, CDR2 YYDKDF (reference sequence). The CDR3 nucleotides are TGTGCCACCAGCAGAGTAAAGGGACAGGGGGATGGGACTAGCGGGAGTCATACCTACAATGAGCAGTTCTTC. It encodes CATSRVKGQGDGTSGSHTYNEQFF.